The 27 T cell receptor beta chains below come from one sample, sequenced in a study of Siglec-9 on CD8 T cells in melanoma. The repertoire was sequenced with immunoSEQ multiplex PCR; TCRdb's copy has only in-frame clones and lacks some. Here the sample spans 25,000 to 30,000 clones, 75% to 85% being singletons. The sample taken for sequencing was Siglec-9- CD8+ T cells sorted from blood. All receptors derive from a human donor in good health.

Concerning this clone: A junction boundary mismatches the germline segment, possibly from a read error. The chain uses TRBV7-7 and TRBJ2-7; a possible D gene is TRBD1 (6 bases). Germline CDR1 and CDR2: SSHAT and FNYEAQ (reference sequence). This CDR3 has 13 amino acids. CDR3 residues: CASSLNRDNEQYF. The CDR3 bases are TGTGCTAGCAGCTTAAACAGGGATAACGAGCAGTACTTC.

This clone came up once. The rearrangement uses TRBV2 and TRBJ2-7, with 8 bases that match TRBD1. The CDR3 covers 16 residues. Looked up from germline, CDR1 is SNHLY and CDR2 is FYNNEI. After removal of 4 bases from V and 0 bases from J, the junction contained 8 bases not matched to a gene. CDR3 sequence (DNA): TGTGCCAGCAGTGTCCAACGCGGACAGGGCTCCTACGAGCAGTACGTC. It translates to CASSVQRGQGSYEQYV.

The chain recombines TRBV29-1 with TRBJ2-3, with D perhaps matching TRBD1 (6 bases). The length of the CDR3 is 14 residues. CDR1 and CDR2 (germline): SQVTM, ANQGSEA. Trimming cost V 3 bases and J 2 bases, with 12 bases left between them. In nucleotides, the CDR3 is TGCAGCGTTGAGAGGGACACCTCCACAGATACGCAGTATTTT. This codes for CSVERDTSTDTQYF.

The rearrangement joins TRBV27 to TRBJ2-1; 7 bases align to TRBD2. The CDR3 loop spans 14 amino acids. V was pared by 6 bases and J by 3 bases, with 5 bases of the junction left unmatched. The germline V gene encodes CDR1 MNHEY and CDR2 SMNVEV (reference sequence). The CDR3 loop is CASSGIAGYNEQFF. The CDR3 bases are TGTGCCAGCAGCGGAATAGCGGGCTACAATGAGCAGTTCTTC.

CDR3 in DNA: TGTGCCAGCAGCCCCGTGAGGAGCAGCTATGGCTACACCTTC. Residues: CASSPVRSSYGYTF. The genes are TRBV7-9 and TRBJ1-2; D unclear. Germline loops: CDR1 SEHNR, CDR2 FQNEAQ (reference sequence). The germline V and J ends were trimmed by 5 bases and 4 bases, with 14 bases remaining between them. This CDR3 region has 14 residues. Based on the CDR3 plus reference TRBV7-9 and TRBJ1-2, the full variable domain is DTGVSQNPRHKITKRGQNVTFRCDPISEHNRLYWYRQTLGQGPEFLTYFQNEAQLEKSRLLSDRFSAERPKGSFSTLEIQRTEQGDSAMYLCASSPVRSSYGYTFGSGTRLTVV.

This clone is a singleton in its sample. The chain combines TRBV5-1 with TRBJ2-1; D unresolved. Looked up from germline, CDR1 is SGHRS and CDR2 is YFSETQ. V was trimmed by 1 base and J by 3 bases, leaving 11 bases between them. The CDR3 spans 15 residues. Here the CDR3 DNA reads TGCGCCAGCAGCTTGTACGGGTATGTCTACAATGAGCAGTTCTTC. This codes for CASSLYGYVYNEQFF.

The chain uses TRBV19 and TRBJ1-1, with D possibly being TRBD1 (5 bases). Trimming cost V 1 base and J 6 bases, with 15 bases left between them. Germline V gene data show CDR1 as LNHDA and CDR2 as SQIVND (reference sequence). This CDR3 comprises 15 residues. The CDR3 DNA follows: TGTGCCAGTAGTATAGGGGTCCGGGGGATCGCTGAAGCTTTCTTT. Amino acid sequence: CASSIGVRGIAEAFF.

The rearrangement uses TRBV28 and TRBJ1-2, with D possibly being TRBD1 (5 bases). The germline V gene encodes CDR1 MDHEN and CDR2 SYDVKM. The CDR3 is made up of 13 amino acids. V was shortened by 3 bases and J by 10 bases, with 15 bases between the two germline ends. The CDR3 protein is CASSFIGPGDYTF. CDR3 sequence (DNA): TGTGCCAGCAGTTTCATTGGACCGGGGGACTACACCTTC.

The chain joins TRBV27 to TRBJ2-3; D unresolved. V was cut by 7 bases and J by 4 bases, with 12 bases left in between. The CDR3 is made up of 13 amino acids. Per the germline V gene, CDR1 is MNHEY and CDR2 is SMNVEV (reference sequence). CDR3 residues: CASTDLGSDTQYF. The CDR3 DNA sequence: TGTGCCAGCACTGACTTGGGGTCAGATACGCAGTATTTT.

The CDR3 DNA reads TGTGCCAGCAGCTTACCGACCAACGGGGGAGTTGTCCGCACAGATACGCAGTATTTT. As protein: CASSLPTNGGVVRTDTQYF. The V call is TRBV7-9, the J call TRBJ2-3, with D possibly TRBD2 on 6 matching bases. The V end was cut by 2 bases, the J end by 1 base, with 22 bases between. The CDR3 is 19 residues long. The V gene's germline CDR1 is SEHNR and CDR2 FQNEAQ (reference sequence).

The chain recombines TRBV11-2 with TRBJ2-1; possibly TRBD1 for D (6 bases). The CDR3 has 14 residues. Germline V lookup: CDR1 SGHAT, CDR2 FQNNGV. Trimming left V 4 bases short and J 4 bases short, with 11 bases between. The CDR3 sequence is CASSSGTLYNEQFF. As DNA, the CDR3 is TGTGCCAGCAGCTCCGGGACACTTTACAATGAGCAGTTCTTC.

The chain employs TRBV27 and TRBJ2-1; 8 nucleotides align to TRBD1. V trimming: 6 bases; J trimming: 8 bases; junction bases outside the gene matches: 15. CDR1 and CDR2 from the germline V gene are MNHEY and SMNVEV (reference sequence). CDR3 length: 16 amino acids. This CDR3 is CASRTAGTGLWDEQFF. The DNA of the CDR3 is TGTGCCAGCAGGACCGCCGGGACAGGCCTGTGGGATGAGCAGTTCTTC.

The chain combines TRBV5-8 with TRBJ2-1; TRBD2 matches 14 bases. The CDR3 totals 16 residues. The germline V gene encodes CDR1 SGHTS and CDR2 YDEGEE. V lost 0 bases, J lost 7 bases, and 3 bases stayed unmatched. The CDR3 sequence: CASSLAGTSGRNEQFF. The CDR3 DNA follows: TGTGCCAGCAGCTTGGCTGGGACTAGCGGGAGAAATGAGCAGTTCTTC.

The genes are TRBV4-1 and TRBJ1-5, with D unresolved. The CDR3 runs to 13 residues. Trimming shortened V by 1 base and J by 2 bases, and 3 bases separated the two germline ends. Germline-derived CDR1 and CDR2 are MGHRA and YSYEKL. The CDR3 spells CASSQAGNQPQHF. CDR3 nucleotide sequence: TGCGCCAGCAGCCAAGCAGGCAATCAGCCCCAGCATTTT.

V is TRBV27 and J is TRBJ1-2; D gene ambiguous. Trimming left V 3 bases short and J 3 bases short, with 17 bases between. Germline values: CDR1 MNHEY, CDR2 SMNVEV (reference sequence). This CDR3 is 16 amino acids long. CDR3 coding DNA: TGTGCCAGCAGTTTTAGTTTTCCTCCAGCAGACTATGGCTACACCTTC. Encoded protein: CASSFSFPPADYGYTF.

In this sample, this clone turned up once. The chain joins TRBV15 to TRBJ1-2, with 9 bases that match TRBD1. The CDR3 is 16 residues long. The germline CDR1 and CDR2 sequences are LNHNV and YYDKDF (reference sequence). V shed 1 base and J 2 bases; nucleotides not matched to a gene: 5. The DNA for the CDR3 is TGTGCCACCAGCAGAGGGAGGACAGGGGAAAACTATGGCTACACCTTC. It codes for CATSRGRTGENYGYTF.

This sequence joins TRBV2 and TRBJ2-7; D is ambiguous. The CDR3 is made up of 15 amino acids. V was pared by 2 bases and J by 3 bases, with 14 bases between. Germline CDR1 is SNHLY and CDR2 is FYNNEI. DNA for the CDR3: TGTGCCAGCAGTGAAAGAGGATTTAAGAACTACGAGCAGTACTTC. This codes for CASSERGFKNYEQYF.

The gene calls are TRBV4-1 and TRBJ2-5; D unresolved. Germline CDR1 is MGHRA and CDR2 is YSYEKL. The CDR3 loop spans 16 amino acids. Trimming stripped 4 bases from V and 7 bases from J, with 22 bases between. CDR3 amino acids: CASSLITAALEGTQYF. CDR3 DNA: TGCGCCAGCAGCCTAATAACGGCGGCTTTGGAAGGGACCCAGTACTTC.

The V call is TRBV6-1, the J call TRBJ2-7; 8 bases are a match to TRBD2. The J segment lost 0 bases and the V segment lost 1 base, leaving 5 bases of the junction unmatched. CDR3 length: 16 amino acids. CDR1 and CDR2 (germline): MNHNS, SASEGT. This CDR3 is CASSEVLAGTSYEQYV. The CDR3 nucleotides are TGTGCCAGCAGTGAAGTCTTAGCGGGGACCTCCTACGAGCAGTACGTC.

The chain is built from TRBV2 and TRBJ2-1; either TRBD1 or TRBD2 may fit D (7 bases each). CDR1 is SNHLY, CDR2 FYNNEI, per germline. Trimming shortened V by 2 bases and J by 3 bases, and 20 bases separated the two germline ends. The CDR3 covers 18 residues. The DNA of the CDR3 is TGTGCCAGCAGTGAAAGCTCGGGGAGGGACAGCTACTACAATGAGCAGTTCTTC. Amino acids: CASSESSGRDSYYNEQFF.

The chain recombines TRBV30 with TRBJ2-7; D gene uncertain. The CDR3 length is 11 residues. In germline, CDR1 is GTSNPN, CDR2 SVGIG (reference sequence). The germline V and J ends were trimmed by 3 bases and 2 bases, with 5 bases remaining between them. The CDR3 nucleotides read TGTGCCTGGAGCCGCACCTACGAGCAGTACTTC. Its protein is CAWSRTYEQYF.

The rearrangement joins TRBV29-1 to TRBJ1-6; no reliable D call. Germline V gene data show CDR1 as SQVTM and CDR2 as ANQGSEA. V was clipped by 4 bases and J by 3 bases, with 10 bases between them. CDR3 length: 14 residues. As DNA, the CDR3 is TGCAGCGTTGCGGTGGAGGGCTATAATTCACCCCTCCACTTT. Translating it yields CSVAVEGYNSPLHF.

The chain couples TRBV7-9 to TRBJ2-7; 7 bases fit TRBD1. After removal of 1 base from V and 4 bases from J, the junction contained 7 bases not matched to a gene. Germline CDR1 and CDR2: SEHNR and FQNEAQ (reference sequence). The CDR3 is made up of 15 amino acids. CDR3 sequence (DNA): TGTGCCAGCAGCTTAGAAAGGGGGCAATGGTACGAGCAGTACTTC. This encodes CASSLERGQWYEQYF.

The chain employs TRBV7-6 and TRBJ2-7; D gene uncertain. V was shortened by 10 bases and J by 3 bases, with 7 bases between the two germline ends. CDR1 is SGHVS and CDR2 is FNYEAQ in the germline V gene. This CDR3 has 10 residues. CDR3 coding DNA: TGTGCCACCTCGCACTACGAGCAGTACGTC. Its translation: CATSHYEQYV.

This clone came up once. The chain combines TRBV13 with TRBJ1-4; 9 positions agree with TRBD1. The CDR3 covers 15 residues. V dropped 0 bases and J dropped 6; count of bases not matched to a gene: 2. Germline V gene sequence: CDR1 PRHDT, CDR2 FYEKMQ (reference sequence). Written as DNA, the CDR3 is TGTGCCAGCAGCTTAGGTGGGACAGGGCATGAAAAACTGTTTTTT. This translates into CASSLGGTGHEKLFF.

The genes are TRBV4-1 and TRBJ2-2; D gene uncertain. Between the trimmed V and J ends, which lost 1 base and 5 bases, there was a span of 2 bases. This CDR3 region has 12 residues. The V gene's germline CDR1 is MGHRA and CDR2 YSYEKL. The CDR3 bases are TGCGCCAGCAGCCAAGGGACCGGGGAGCTGTTTTTT. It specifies CASSQGTGELFF.

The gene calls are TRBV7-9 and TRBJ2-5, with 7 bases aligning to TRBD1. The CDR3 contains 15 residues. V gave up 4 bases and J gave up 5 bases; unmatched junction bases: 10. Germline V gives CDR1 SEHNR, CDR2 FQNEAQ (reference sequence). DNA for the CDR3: TGTGCCAGCAGCTCACCCGACAGGGCAGGGGAGACCCAGTACTTC. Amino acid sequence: CASSSPDRAGETQYF.